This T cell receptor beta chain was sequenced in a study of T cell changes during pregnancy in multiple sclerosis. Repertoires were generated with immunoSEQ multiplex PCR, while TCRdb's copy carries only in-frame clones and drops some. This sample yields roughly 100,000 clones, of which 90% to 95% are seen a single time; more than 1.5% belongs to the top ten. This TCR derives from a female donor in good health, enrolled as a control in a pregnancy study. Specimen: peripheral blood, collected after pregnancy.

In DNA, the CDR3 is TGCGCCAGCAGCCAAGAGGGCAGGGGAGGAAACACCATATATTTT. It translates to CASSQEGRGGNTIYF. The rearrangement joins TRBV4-3 to TRBJ1-3; possibly TRBD1 for D (6 bases). Trimming stripped 0 bases from V and 4 bases from J, with 10 bases between. From germline, CDR1 is LGHNA and CDR2 YSLEER. This CDR3 is 15 amino acids long.